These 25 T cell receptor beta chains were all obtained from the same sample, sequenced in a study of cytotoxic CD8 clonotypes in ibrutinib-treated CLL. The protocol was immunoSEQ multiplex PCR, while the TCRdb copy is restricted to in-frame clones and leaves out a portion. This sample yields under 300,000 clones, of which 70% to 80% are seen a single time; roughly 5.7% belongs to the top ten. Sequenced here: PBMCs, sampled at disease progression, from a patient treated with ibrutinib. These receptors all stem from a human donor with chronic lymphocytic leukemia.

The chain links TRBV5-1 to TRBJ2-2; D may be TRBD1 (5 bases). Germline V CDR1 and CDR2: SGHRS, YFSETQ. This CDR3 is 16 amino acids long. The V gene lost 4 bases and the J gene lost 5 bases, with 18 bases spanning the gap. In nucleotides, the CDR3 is TGCGCCAGCAGCAGAGACAGAATCGATAGTACCGGGGAGCTGTTTTTT. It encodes CASSRDRIDSTGELFF.

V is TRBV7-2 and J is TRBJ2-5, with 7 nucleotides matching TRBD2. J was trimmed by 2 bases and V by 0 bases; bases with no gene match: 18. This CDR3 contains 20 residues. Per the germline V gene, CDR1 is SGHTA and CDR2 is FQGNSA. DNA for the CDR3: TGTGCCAGCAGCTTAGCCTTTCCCAGACCTAGGGGACTATGGCAAGAGACCCAGTACTTC. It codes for CASSLAFPRPRGLWQETQYF.

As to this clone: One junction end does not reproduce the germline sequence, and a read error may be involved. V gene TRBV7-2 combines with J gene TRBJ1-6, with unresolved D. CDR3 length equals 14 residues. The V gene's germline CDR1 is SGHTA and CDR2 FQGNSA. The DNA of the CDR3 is TGTGCCAGCAGCTTATTTGGGCAGCTAGGCCCCGACCGATTT. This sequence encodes CASSLFGQLGPDRF.

The CDR3 here is CASSLYQGAPEKLFF. Written as DNA, the CDR3 is TGCGCCAGCAGCTTGTACCAGGGGGCGCCGGAAAAACTGTTTTTT. The gene calls are TRBV5-1 and TRBJ1-4; 8 nucleotides agree with TRBD1. V shed 1 base, J shed 8 bases, and the junction held 7 bases outside the gene matches. Per the germline V gene, CDR1 is SGHRS and CDR2 is YFSETQ. The CDR3 totals 15 residues.

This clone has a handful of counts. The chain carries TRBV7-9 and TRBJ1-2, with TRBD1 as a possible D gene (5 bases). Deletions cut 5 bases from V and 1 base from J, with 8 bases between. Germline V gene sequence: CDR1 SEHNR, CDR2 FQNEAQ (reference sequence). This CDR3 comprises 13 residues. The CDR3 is CASSRDGNYGYTF. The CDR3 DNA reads TGTGCCAGCAGCCGGGACGGTAACTATGGCTACACCTTC.

In nucleotides, the CDR3 is TGTGCCAGCAGCGTAGGGGACTACACCACCGGGGAGCTGTTTTTT. Residues: CASSVGDYTTGELFF. This chain connects TRBV9 to TRBJ2-2; 7 bases are shared with TRBD2. Germline V gene data show CDR1 as SGDLS and CDR2 as YYNGEE. Losses at the gene ends were 0 bases for V and 4 bases for J; bases not matched to a gene: 3. This CDR3 contains 15 residues.

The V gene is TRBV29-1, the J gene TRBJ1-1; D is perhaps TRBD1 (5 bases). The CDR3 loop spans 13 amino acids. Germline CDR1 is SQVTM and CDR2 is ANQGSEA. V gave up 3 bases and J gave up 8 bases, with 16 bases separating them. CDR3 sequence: CSVEFPLGREAFF. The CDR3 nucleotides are TGCAGCGTTGAGTTCCCCTTGGGACGGGAAGCTTTCTTT.

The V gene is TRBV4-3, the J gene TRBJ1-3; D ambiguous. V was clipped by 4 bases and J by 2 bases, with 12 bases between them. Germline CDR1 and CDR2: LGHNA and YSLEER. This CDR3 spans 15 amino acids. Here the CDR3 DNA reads TGCGCCAGCAGCCCCGACCAGAGGCCTGGAAACACCATATATTTT. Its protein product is CASSPDQRPGNTIYF.

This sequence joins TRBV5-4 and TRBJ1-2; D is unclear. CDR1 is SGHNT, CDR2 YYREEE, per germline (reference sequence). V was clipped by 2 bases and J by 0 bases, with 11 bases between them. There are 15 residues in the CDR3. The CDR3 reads CASSFLGKTNYGYTF. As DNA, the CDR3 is TGTGCCAGCAGCTTTCTAGGGAAGACTAACTATGGCTACACCTTC.

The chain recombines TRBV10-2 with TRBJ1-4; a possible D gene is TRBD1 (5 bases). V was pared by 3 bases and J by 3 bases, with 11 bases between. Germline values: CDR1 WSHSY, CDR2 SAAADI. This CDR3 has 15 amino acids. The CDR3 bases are TGCGCCAGCAGTGAAGTGGGGACCCCTAATGAAAAACTGTTTTTT. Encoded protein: CASSEVGTPNEKLFF.

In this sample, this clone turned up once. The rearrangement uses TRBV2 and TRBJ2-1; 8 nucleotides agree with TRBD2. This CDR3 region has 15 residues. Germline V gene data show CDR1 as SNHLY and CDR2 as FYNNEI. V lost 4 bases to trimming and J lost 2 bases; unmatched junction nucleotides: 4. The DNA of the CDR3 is TGTGCCAGCAGTGGGGAGCGGGGGACCTACAATGAGCAGTTCTTC. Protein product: CASSGERGTYNEQFF. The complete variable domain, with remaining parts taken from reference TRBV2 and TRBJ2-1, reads EPEVTQTPSHQVTQMGQEVILRCVPISNHLYFYWYRQILGQKVEFLVSFYNNEISEKSEIFDDQFSVERPDGSNFTLKIRSTKLEDSAMYFCASSGERGTYNEQFFGPGTRLTVL.

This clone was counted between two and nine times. CDR3 sequence: CASSPGAISTYEQYF. CDR3 DNA: TGTGCCAGCAGCCCCGGGGCTATTAGTACCTACGAGCAGTACTTC. V usage is TRBV9 and J usage is TRBJ2-7; D possibly uses TRBD1 or TRBD2 (5 bases each). Per germline, CDR1 SGDLS and CDR2 YYNGEE. The CDR3 length is 15 residues. V lost 4 bases and J 2 bases, leaving 16 bases between the germline ends. The full variable domain, completed using reference TRBV9 and TRBJ2-7, is DSGVTQTPKHLITATGQRVTLRCSPRSGDLSVYWYQQSLDQGLQFLIQYYNGEERAKGNILERFSAQQFPDLHSELNLSSLELGDSALYFCASSPGAISTYEQYFGPGTRLTVT.

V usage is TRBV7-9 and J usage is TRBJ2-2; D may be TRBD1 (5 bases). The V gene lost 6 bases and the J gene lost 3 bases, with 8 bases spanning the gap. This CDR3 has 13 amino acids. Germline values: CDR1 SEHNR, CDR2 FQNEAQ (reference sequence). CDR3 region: CASRVGDTGELFF. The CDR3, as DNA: TGTGCCAGCAGAGTAGGGGACACCGGGGAGCTGTTTTTT.

CDR3 sequence (DNA): TGTGCCAGCAGTGAAATCTGGACAGGGGCGCCCTACGAGCAGTACTTC. It yields the protein CASSEIWTGAPYEQYF. The chain combines TRBV25-1 with TRBJ2-7; 9 bases agree with TRBD1. The CDR3 consists of 16 residues. Per the germline V gene, CDR1 is MGHDK and CDR2 is SYGVNS. V lost 2 bases to trimming and J lost 2 bases; unmatched junction nucleotides: 7.

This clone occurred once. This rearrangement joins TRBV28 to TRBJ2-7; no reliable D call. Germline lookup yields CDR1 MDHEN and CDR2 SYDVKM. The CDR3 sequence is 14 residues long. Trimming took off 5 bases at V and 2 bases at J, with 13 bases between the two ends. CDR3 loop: CASSPPDKTYEQYF. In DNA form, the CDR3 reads TGTGCCAGCAGTCCTCCCGACAAAACCTACGAGCAGTACTTC.

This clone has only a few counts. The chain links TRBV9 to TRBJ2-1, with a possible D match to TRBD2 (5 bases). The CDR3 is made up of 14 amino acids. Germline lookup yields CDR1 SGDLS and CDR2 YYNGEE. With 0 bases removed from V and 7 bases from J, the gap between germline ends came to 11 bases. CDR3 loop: CASSVEPGWNEQFF. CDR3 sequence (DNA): TGTGCCAGCAGCGTAGAGCCGGGATGGAATGAGCAGTTCTTC.

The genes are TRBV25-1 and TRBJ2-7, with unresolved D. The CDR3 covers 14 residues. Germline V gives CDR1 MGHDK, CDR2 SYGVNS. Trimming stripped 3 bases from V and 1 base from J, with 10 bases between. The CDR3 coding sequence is TGTGCCAGCAGTGACCCAGCAGGATCCTACGAGCAGTACTTC. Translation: CASSDPAGSYEQYF.

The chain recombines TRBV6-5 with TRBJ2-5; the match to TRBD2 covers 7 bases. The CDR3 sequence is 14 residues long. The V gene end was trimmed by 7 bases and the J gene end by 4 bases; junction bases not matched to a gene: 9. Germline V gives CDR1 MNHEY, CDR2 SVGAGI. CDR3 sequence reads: CASIPDWGGETQYF. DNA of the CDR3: TGTGCCAGCATCCCAGACTGGGGGGGAGAGACCCAGTACTTC.

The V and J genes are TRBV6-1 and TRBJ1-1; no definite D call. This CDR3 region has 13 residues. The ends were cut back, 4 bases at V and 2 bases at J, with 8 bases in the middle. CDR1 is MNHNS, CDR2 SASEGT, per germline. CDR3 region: CASSGALNTEAFF. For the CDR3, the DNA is TGTGCCAGCAGTGGGGCCTTAAACACTGAAGCTTTCTTT.

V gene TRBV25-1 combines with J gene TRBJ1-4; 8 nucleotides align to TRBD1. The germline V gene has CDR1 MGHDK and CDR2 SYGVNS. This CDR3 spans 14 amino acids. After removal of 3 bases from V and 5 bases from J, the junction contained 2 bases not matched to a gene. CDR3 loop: CASSDRQGNEKLFF. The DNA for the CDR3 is TGTGCCAGCAGTGACCGACAGGGGAATGAAAAACTGTTTTTT.

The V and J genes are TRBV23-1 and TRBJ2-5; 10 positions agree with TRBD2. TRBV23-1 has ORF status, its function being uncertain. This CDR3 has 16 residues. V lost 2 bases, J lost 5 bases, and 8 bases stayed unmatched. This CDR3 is CASSQRLAGVWETQYF. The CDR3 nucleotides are TGCGCCAGCAGTCAACGCCTAGCGGGAGTTTGGGAGACCCAGTACTTC.

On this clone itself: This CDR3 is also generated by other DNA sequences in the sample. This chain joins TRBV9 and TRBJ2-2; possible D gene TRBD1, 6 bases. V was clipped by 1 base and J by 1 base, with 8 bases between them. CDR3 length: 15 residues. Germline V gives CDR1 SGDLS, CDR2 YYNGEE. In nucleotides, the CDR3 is TGTGCCAGCAGCGTATCACAGGGGAACACCGGGGAGCTGTTTTTT. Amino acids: CASSVSQGNTGELFF. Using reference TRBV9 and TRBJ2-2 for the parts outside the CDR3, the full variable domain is DSGVTQTPKHLITATGQRVTLRCSPRSGDLSVYWYQQSLDQGLQFLIQYYNGEERAKGNILERFSAQQFPDLHSELNLSSLELGDSALYFCASSVSQGNTGELFFGEGSRLTVL.

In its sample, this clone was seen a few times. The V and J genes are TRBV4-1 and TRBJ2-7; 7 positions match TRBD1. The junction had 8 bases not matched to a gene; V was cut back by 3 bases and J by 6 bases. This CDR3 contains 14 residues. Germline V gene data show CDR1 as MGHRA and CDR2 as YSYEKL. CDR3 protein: CASSHLPTGPEQYF. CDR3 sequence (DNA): TGCGCCAGCAGCCACCTACCGACAGGGCCCGAGCAGTACTTC.

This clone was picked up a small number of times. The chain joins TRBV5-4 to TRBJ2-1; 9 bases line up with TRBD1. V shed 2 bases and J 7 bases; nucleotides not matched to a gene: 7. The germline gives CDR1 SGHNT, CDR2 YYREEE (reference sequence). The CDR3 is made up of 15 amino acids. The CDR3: CASSFGTGLRNEQFF. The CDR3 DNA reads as TGTGCCAGCAGCTTTGGGACAGGGCTTAGGAATGAGCAGTTCTTC. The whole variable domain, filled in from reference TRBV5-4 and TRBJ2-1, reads ETGVTQSPTHLIKTRGQQVTLRCSSQSGHNTVSWYQQALGQGPQFIFQYYREEENGRGNFPPRFSGLQFPNYSSELNVNALELDDSALYLCASSFGTGLRNEQFFGPGTRLTVL.

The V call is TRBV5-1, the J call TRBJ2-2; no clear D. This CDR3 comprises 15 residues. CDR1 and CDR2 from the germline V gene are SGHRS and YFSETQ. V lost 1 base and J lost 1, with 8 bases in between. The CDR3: CASSLWYGNTGELFF. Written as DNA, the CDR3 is TGCGCCAGCAGCTTGTGGTACGGGAACACCGGGGAGCTGTTTTTT.